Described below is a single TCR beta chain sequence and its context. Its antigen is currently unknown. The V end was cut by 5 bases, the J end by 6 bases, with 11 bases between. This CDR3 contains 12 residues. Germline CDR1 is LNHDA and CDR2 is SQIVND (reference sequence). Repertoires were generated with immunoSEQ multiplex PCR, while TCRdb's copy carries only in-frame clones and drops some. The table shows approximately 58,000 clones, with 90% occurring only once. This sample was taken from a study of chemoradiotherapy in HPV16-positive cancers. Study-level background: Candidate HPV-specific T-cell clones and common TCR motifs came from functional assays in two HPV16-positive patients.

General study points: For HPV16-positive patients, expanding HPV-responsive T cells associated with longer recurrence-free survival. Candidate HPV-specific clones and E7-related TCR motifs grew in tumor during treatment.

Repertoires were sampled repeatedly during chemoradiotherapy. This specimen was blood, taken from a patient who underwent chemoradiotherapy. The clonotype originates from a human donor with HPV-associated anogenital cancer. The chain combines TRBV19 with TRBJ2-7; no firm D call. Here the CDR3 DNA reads TGTGCCAGTAGTCCCTCCCCCTCCGAGCAGTACTTC. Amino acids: CASSPSPSEQYF.